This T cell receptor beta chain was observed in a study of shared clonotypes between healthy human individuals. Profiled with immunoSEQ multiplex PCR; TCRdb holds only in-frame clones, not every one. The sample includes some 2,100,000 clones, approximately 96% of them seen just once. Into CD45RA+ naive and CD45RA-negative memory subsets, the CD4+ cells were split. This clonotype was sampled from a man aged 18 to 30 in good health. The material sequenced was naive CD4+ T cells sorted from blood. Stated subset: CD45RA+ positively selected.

The CDR3 reads CASSASSYQYF. CDR3 coding DNA: TGTGCCAGCAGTGCCTCTAGCTACCAGTACTTC. This sequence joins TRBV6-1 and TRBJ2-5; possible D gene TRBD2, 5 bases. Germline assignment: CDR1 MNHNS and CDR2 SASEGT. The V end lost 4 bases, the J end lost 10 bases, and 10 bases lay between the germline ends. The CDR3 covers 11 residues.